The 5 T cell receptor beta chains in this list originate from one sample, sequenced in a study of T cell repertoires in ileal Crohn's disease. Only in-frame clones appear in the TCRdb table, and some are missing; sequencing was by immunoSEQ multiplex PCR. The sample consists of more than 50,000 clones, 70% to 90% of them appearing once. Stated time point: neoterminal ileum biopsy at postoperative endoscopy, about 6 months after surgery. Sequencing was carried out using ileal tissue. Source of these receptors: an adult with Crohn's disease.

The chain carries TRBV2 and TRBJ1-1; D is uncertain. Trimming left V 1 base short and J 3 bases short, with 6 bases between. The CDR3 runs to 13 residues. The germline V gene encodes CDR1 SNHLY and CDR2 FYNNEI. The CDR3 nucleotides read TGTGCCAGCAGTGAAGGGCCGTACACTGAAGCTTTCTTT. This translates into CASSEGPYTEAFF.

This rearrangement joins TRBV19 to TRBJ1-5; D gene uncertain. The CDR3 contains 14 residues. From germline, CDR1 is LNHDA and CDR2 SQIVND (reference sequence). V lost 4 bases and J lost 7, with 14 bases in between. CDR3 DNA: TGTGCCAGTAGTAGGGGAGGGCCCGGACAGCCCCAGCATTTT. As protein: CASSRGGPGQPQHF.

This chain links TRBV27 with TRBJ1-4, with TRBD1 as a possible D gene (6 bases). CDR3 length: 17 residues. In germline, CDR1 is MNHEY, CDR2 SMNVEV (reference sequence). Trimming stripped 11 bases from V and 5 bases from J, with 27 bases between. CDR3 amino acids: CAVRAGGPGQRNEKLFF. As DNA, the CDR3 is TGTGCCGTAAGGGCGGGAGGCCCGGGACAAAGGAATGAAAAACTGTTTTTT.

The chain carries TRBV14 and TRBJ2-1; TRBD2 matches 9 bases. The CDR3 consists of 16 residues. In germline, CDR1 is SGHDN, CDR2 FVKESK. J was trimmed by 9 bases and V by 6 bases; bases with no gene match: 15. The CDR3 is CASRPAGGDAGGEQFF. CDR3 in DNA: TGTGCCAGCAGACCCGCGGGGGGGGACGCGGGAGGTGAGCAGTTCTTC.

The chain employs TRBV29-1 and TRBJ2-6; no firm D call. V lost 4 bases to trimming and J lost 2 bases, with 9 bases between them. In germline, CDR1 is SQVTM, CDR2 ANQGSEA. The CDR3 extends over 14 amino acids. The CDR3 bases are TGCAGCGTTGGCGAGGTGGCTGGGGCCAACGTCCTGACTTTC. The encoded protein is CSVGEVAGANVLTF.